This T cell receptor (beta chain) appears in the sequencing data of a study of shared clonotypes between healthy human individuals. Overall study results and limits: Few donors restricted represented genetic and exposure-history diversity.

As to this clone: The antigen is undetermined.

Germline V gene sequence: CDR1 LGHNT, CDR2 FRNRAP. Trimming cost V 1 base and J 0 bases, with 19 bases left between them. The CDR3 covers 19 residues. For unsorted PBMC, 300 ng DNA per replicate equaled tens of thousands of T cell genomes. Ten immunoSEQ deep assay plates held the unsorted PBMC DNA. The table came from immunoSEQ multiplex PCR; TCRdb's copy has only in-frame clones and leaves some out. The profile covers about 480,000 clones, with 70% to 80% appearing a single time and 10% to 15% taken by the ten largest. The chain couples TRBV12-5 to TRBJ2-1, with TRBD2 as a possible D gene (6 bases). Source material: PBMCs. The TCR originated in a woman aged 40 to 50 in good health. Some clones in this sample may be carry-over from other donors' samples. The CDR3 loop is CASGLGTLGGPSSYNEQFF. The DNA of the CDR3 is TGTGCTAGTGGTTTGGGAACCCTGGGGGGACCTAGCTCCTACAATGAGCAGTTCTTC. The full variable domain, in which reference TRBV12-5 and TRBJ2-1 provide the parts outside the CDR3, is DARVTQTPRHKVTEMGQEVTMRCQPILGHNTVFWYRQTMMQGLELLAYFRNRAPLDDSGMPKDRFSAEMPDATLATLKIQPSEPRDSAVYFCASGLGTLGGPSSYNEQFFGPGTRLTVL.